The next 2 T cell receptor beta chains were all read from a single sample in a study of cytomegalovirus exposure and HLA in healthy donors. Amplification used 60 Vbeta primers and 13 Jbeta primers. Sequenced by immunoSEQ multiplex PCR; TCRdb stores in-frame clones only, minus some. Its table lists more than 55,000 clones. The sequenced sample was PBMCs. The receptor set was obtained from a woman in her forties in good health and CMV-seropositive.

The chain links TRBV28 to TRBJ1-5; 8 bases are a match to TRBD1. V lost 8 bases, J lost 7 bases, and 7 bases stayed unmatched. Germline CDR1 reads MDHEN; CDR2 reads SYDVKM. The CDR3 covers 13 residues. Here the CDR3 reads CASQTGVRQPQHF. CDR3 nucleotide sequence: TGTGCCAGCCAGACAGGGGTCCGGCAGCCCCAGCATTTT.

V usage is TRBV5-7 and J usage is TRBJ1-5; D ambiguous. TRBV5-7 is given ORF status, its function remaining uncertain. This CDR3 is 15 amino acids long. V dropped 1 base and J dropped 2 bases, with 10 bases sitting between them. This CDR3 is CASSLIPEGNQPQHF. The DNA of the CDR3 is TGTGCCAGCAGCTTGATCCCAGAAGGCAATCAGCCCCAGCATTTT.